This T cell receptor (beta chain) was sequenced for a study of blood T cell repertoires in COVID-19. Study in general: The United States, Italy and Spain supplied acute and convalescent COVID-19 samples.

Source study methods: Nucleated cell number was recorded as an estimate derived from reference gene primer amplification. TCRdb keeps only in-frame clones here, not all; method: immunoSEQ multiplex PCR. Clone size and the V and J calls come from that table; the DNA yielded D and trimming. Here the sample spans 150,000 to 200,000 clones, approximately 90% being singletons. V was shortened by 0 bases and J by 1 base, with 9 bases between the two germline ends. CDR1 is KGHSH, CDR2 LQKENI, per germline. There are 15 residues in the CDR3. A word on this clone: Different DNA sequences within this sample yield the same CDR3.

The chain carries TRBV18 and TRBJ1-1, with D perhaps matching TRBD1 (5 bases). The sequenced material came from peripheral blood. The sequence came from a man in his forties or fifties with active or convalescent COVID-19. CDR3 protein: CASSPPGGANTEAFF. The CDR3 DNA reads TGTGCCAGCTCACCACCGGGCGGGGCGAACACTGAAGCTTTCTTT.